This T cell receptor beta chain was found in a study of cytomegalovirus exposure and HLA in healthy donors. In the PCR, 60 Vbeta and 13 Jbeta primers were used. Assay used: immunoSEQ multiplex PCR; TCRdb lists only in-frame clones, some missing. The sample shows some 120,000 clones, around 83% of them seen only once. The receptor comes from a woman aged 18-29 years in good health and CMV-seropositive. What was sequenced was PBMCs.

The DNA for the CDR3 is TGTGCCAGCAGCGTAGAATCGAGGCAGAATGAGCAGTTCTTC. Residues: CASSVESRQNEQFF. The V call is TRBV9, the J call TRBJ2-1; D is undetermined. Trimming took 0 bases from V and 7 from J, leaving 11 bases between them. Germline-derived CDR1 and CDR2 are SGDLS and YYNGEE. The CDR3 runs to 14 residues.